Sequencing of this T cell receptor (beta chain) was carried out in a study of cytomegalovirus exposure and HLA in healthy donors. CDR3 length: 14 residues. Looked up from germline, CDR1 is SGHNT and CDR2 is YYREEE (reference sequence). V shed 4 bases, J shed 2 bases, and the junction held 1 base outside the gene matches. Amplification used 60 Vbeta primers and 13 Jbeta primers. Profiling relied on immunoSEQ multiplex PCR, and the TCRdb table lists in-frame clones only, not all of them. The data show 95,000 to 150,000 clones, over 65% seen once. This clone was recorded only once. The genes are TRBV5-4 and TRBJ2-5; the match to TRBD1 covers 11 bases. Sequences were obtained from PBMCs. This sequence originates from a woman in her thirties or forties in good health and CMV-seropositive. The CDR3 coding sequence is TGTGCCAGCAGCGGGACAGGGGGGCAAGAGACCCAGTACTTC. This sequence encodes CASSGTGGQETQYF.